This TCR beta chain was found in a study of blood T cell repertoires in COVID-19. On the study more broadly: From the United States, Italy and Spain came samples of acute and convalescent COVID-19. PBMCs, B-cell-depleted T cells, or T cells were the source of the cDNA or gDNA that made up the material.

As processed by the authors: From reference gene primer amplification, estimates of nucleated cell counts were derived. TCRdb's table, derived via immunoSEQ multiplex PCR, lists solely in-frame clones and lacks some. V, J and clone size are taken as reported in that table, and D and trimming were inferred from the DNA itself. The sample lists around 140,000 clones, roughly 82% occurring once. As to this clone: The sample has other DNA sequences that encode this CDR3 too.

The source is a human donor with acute or convalescent COVID-19. The donor label of this sample is uncertain. The sequencing sample was made of peripheral blood.

The CDR3 sequence: CASSPQGQNTGELFF. The CDR3 DNA reads TGTGCCAGCTCACCACAGGGGCAGAACACCGGGGAGCTGTTTTTT. The rearrangement links TRBV18 to TRBJ2-2, with TRBD1 as a possible D gene (5 bases). There are 15 residues in the CDR3. The germline gives CDR1 KGHSH, CDR2 LQKENI. Trimming shortened V by 1 base and J by 1 base, and 7 bases separated the two germline ends.